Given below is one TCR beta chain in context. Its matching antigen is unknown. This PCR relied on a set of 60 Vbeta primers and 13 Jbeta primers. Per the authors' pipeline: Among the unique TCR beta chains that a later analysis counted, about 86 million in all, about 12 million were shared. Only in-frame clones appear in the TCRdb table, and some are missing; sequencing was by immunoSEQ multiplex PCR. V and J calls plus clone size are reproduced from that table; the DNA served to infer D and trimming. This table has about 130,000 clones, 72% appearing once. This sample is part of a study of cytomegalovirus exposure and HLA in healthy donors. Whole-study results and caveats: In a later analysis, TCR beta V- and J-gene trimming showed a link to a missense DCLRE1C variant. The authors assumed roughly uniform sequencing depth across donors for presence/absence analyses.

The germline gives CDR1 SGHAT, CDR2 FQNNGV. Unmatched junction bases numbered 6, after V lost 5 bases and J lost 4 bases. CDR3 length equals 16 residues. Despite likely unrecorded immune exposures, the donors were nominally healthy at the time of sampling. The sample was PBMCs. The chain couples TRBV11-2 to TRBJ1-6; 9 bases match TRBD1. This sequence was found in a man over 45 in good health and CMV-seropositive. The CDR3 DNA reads TGTGCCAGCAGCCCCGGGACAGGGTATTATAATTCACCCCTCCACTTT. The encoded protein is CASSPGTGYYNSPLHF.